Listed here are 26 T cell receptor beta chains from one sample, sequenced in a study of blood T cell repertoires in COVID-19 (dated by TCRdb to 2018 to 2021). Library method: the immunoSEQ multiplex PCR assay. TCRdb took this table from immuneACCESS and kept in-frame rearrangements with V and J called. Such tables lack part of the clones; where checked against another copy, unresolved V genes explain under half of the gap, and the rest is unexplained. This sample holds about 440,000 clones; 90% were observed only once. 0.6% of the sample lies in the top ten. Sequencing was carried out using PBMCs or T cells enriched from blood (not recorded which). The receptors stem from a man aged 18 to 29 who had recovered from COVID-19.

The chain couples TRBV20-1 to TRBJ1-3, with TRBD1 matching 9 bases. V shed 3 bases, J shed 13 bases, and the junction held 22 bases outside the gene matches. This CDR3 is built from 17 residues. Germline assignment: CDR1 DFQATT and CDR2 SNEGSKA (reference sequence). The CDR3 DNA reads as TGCAGTGCTAGTGACTCCCCGGGACAGGGCGCTTCCAGCCGGATATATTTT. This encodes CSASDSPGQGASSRIYF.

The V and J genes are TRBV3-1 (or the pseudogene TRBV3-2) and TRBJ1-2, with 7 bases fitting TRBD1. The V and J ends lost 4 bases and 1 base, in that order; junction bases with no gene match: 12. CDR3 size: 17 residues. Germline assignment: CDR1 LGHDT and CDR2 YNNKEL (reference sequence). This chain's CDR3 is CASSPTPGQRLNYGYTF. DNA of the CDR3: TGTGCCAGCAGCCCAACGCCGGGACAGCGGCTTAACTATGGCTACACCTTC.

V usage is TRBV29-1 and J usage is TRBJ1-1; 8 bases agree with TRBD1. V dropped 4 bases and J dropped 3; count of bases not matched to a gene: 7. The CDR3 runs 14 residues. Germline V gene lookup returns CDR1 SQVTM and CDR2 ANQGSEA. As DNA, the CDR3 is TGCAGCGTTGGGACGGGGACAGGAGACACTGAAGCTTTCTTT. Translated, it gives CSVGTGTGDTEAFF.

The chain carries TRBV3-1 (or the pseudogene TRBV3-2) and TRBJ1-3, with D unclear. Germline values: CDR1 LGHDT, CDR2 YNNKEL (reference sequence). CDR3 length: 14 residues. V was pared by 0 bases and J by 2 bases, with 5 bases between. The DNA for the CDR3 is TGTGCCAGCAGCCAAGATAGAGCTGGAAACACCATATATTTT. Translation gives CASSQDRAGNTIYF.

The V gene is TRBV3-1 (or the pseudogene TRBV3-2), the J gene TRBJ1-4; D is possibly TRBD1 (5 bases). V shed 0 bases and J shed 2 bases, with 16 bases lying between them. CDR1 and CDR2 from the germline V gene are LGHDT and YNNKEL (reference sequence). This CDR3 has 18 amino acids. The CDR3 coding sequence is TGTGCCAGCAGCCAAGAAATCCACAGGTACTACACTAATGAAAAACTGTTTTTT. Translating it yields CASSQEIHRYYTNEKLFF.

V and J are TRBV7-8 and TRBJ1-4, with 10 positions matching TRBD1. Trimming at V came to 5 bases and at J to 6 bases, leaving 15 bases not matched to a gene. Germline loops: CDR1 SGHVS, CDR2 FQNEAQ. The CDR3 runs 18 residues. The CDR3 region is CASSARDRGWGSYEKLFF. In nucleotides, the CDR3 is TGTGCCAGCAGCGCAAGGGACAGGGGTTGGGGGAGTTATGAAAAACTGTTTTTT.

This sequence joins TRBV9 and TRBJ1-6; weak D call: TRBD1 (6 bases). The CDR3 spans 15 residues. V was pared by 6 bases and J by 7 bases, with 17 bases between. Germline values: CDR1 SGDLS, CDR2 YYNGEE. The DNA for the CDR3 is TGTGCCAGCACCTTAGGTACAGGGAAGAATTCACCCCTCCACTTT. Its translation: CASTLGTGKNSPLHF.

This sequence joins TRBV27 and TRBJ1-2; D is possibly TRBD1 (6 bases). Per germline, CDR1 MNHEY and CDR2 SMNVEV (reference sequence). Trimming left V 5 bases short and J 2 bases short, with 12 bases between. This CDR3 region has 14 residues. CDR3 loop: CASSEGGLNYGYTF. CDR3 nucleotide sequence: TGTGCCAGCAGTGAGGGGGGGTTGAACTATGGCTACACCTTC.

In the case of this clone: Other DNA sequences in the same sample also yield this CDR3. The rearrangement uses TRBV5-1 and TRBJ2-3, with 10 positions matching TRBD2. The CDR3 loop spans 16 amino acids. Germline CDR1 reads SGHRS; CDR2 reads YFSETQ. The ends lost 0 bases at V and 0 bases at J; junction bases unmatched: 1. The CDR3 nucleotides read TGCGCCAGCAGCTTGGCGACTAGCGGGAGCACAGATACGCAGTATTTT. This sequence encodes CASSLATSGSTDTQYF.

This clone was recorded a few times. DNA of the CDR3: TGTGCCAGCAGAAGCCAGACTATGTCTGGTGAAGCTTTCTTT. It specifies CASRSQTMSGEAFF. The chain joins TRBV27 to TRBJ1-1, with D uncertain. From germline, CDR1 is MNHEY and CDR2 SMNVEV (reference sequence). This CDR3 contains 14 residues. The V end was cut by 6 bases, the J end by 7 bases, with 18 bases between.

This chain joins TRBV19 and TRBJ1-4; 10 bases align to TRBD1. CDR3 length: 16 amino acids. The V gene's germline CDR1 is LNHDA and CDR2 SQIVND (reference sequence). V shed 2 bases, J shed 8 bases, and the junction held 8 bases outside the gene matches. In nucleotides, the CDR3 is TGTGCCAGTAGTATACCGAACCGGGACAGGGGCGAAAAACTGTTTTTT. As protein: CASSIPNRDRGEKLFF.

The rearrangement uses TRBV6-1 and TRBJ2-5; D unclear. The CDR3 runs 14 residues. The V end lost 2 bases, the J end lost 3 bases, and 10 bases lay between the germline ends. Germline V lookup: CDR1 MNHNS, CDR2 SASEGT. CDR3 region: CASSENGSKETQYF. CDR3 DNA sequence: TGTGCCAGCAGTGAAAACGGTTCGAAAGAGACCCAGTACTTC.

The chain recombines TRBV4-1 with TRBJ1-2, with TRBD1 matching 10 bases. Germline-derived CDR1 and CDR2 are MGHRA and YSYEKL. Trimming removed 4 bases from V and 2 bases from J; junction bases left unmatched: 7. This CDR3 contains 16 residues. This chain's CDR3 is CASSPAWDRGNYGYTF. The DNA for the CDR3 is TGCGCCAGCAGCCCAGCTTGGGACAGGGGAAACTATGGCTACACCTTC.

This clone appeared once. The chain is built from TRBV10-3 and TRBJ2-7; TRBD2 matches at 10 bases. Trimming cost V 9 bases and J 5 bases; bases outside gene matches: 7. CDR1 is ENHRY, CDR2 SYGVKD, per germline. The CDR3 loop spans 13 amino acids. CDR3 coding DNA: TGTGCCATTTCAAGCGGGGGGGACGACGAGCAGTACTTC. It encodes CAISSGGDDEQYF.

The chain couples TRBV6-5 to TRBJ1-2; D call uncertain. V lost 2 bases and J lost 6, with 16 bases in between. The CDR3 covers 15 residues. Looked up from germline, CDR1 is MNHEY and CDR2 is SVGAGI. The CDR3 loop reads CASSYGPGEGDGYTF. For the CDR3, the DNA is TGTGCCAGCAGTTACGGGCCTGGGGAGGGCGATGGCTACACCTTC.

The genes are TRBV5-1 and TRBJ1-1, with TRBD1 matching over 11 bases. The CDR3 loop spans 16 amino acids. J gave up 2 bases and V 2 bases, and 5 bases lay outside the gene matches. Germline V lookup: CDR1 SGHRS, CDR2 YFSETQ. The CDR3 sequence: CASSLEGTGGNTEAFF. The CDR3 DNA sequence: TGCGCCAGCAGCTTAGAAGGGACAGGGGGTAACACTGAAGCTTTCTTT.

The rearrangement links TRBV7-9 to TRBJ2-1; the match to TRBD2 covers 10 bases. The CDR3 covers 17 residues. V lost 5 bases to trimming and J lost 4 bases; unmatched junction nucleotides: 11. Germline V gene sequence: CDR1 SEHNR, CDR2 FQNEAQ (reference sequence). CDR3 DNA sequence: TGTGCCAGCAGCCCTCGATTACTAGCGGGAATGTACAATGAGCAGTTCTTC. Translation: CASSPRLLAGMYNEQFF.

The chain employs TRBV11-2 and TRBJ1-2; no clear D gene. The CDR3 is made up of 11 amino acids. V lost 6 bases and J lost 3, with 5 bases in between. Germline V gives CDR1 SGHAT, CDR2 FQNNGV. For the CDR3, the DNA is TGTGCCAGCAGTAATGACTATGGCTACACCTTC. Protein: CASSNDYGYTF.

The J gene is TRBJ2-5, the V gene TRBV7-2; 10 nucleotides match TRBD2. J was trimmed by 3 bases and V by 2 bases; bases with no gene match: 9. Germline lookup yields CDR1 SGHTA and CDR2 FQGNSA. CDR3 length equals 17 residues. The CDR3 is CASSLSASGGLEETQYF. DNA for the CDR3: TGTGCCAGCAGCTTATCGGCTAGCGGGGGTCTAGAAGAGACCCAGTACTTC.

V is TRBV27 and J is TRBJ1-2, with TRBD1 identical over 8 bases. The CDR3 is made up of 13 amino acids. Germline V CDR1 and CDR2: MNHEY, SMNVEV (reference sequence). V lost 5 bases, J lost 8 bases, and 7 bases stayed unmatched. The CDR3 protein is CASSETGGGGYTF. DNA for the CDR3: TGTGCCAGCAGTGAAACAGGGGGAGGAGGCTACACCTTC.

The CDR3 nucleotides read TGTGCCAGCAGCCCTCGGGGTGGCACTGAAGCTTTCTTT. Its protein is CASSPRGGTEAFF. The chain couples TRBV7-3 to TRBJ1-1, with D uncertain. The CDR3 is 13 residues long. V lost 5 bases and J 4 bases, leaving 11 bases between the germline ends. Germline CDR1 is SGHTA and CDR2 is FQGTGA.

This chain joins TRBV2 and TRBJ2-1; TRBD2 aligns across 12 bases. V was pared by 7 bases and J by 5 bases, with 9 bases of the junction left unmatched. The CDR3 has 16 residues. Germline assignment: CDR1 SNHLY and CDR2 FYNNEI. CDR3 sequence: CASKPPGLAGNNEQFF. The DNA for the CDR3 is TGTGCCAGCAAACCCCCTGGACTAGCGGGGAACAATGAGCAGTTCTTC.

The chain uses TRBV30 and TRBJ2-1; weak D call: TRBD2 (5 bases). This CDR3 is 13 amino acids long. V was clipped by 0 bases and J by 8 bases, with 11 bases between them. In germline, CDR1 is GTSNPN, CDR2 SVGIG (reference sequence). CDR3 coding DNA: TGTGCCTGGAGTGTACAGCGGTTCTATGAGCAGTTCTTC. Translated: CAWSVQRFYEQFF.

The table lists this clone with a count of one. The chain has TRBV21-1 and TRBJ1-1; no DNA check was done on the table's D call, TRBD1. TRBV21-1 constitutes a pseudogene. The CDR3 is 17 amino acids. CDR3 amino acids: CASNPERDRGCGTEAFF. CDR3 bases: TGTGCCAGCAACCCGGAACGGGACAGGGGCTGCGGTACTGAAGCTTTCTTT.

The rearrangement uses TRBV5-1 and TRBJ2-7, with 10 positions matching TRBD2. Trimming took 2 bases from V and 0 from J; bases not matched to a gene: 2. The CDR3 loop spans 15 amino acids. CDR1 is SGHRS and CDR2 is YFSETQ in the germline V gene. CDR3 nucleotides: TGCGCCAGCAGCTTTGCTAGCGGGAGCTCCTACGAGCAGTACTTC. This codes for CASSFASGSSYEQYF.

J is TRBJ1-4 and V is TRBV18; a possible D gene is TRBD1 (6 bases). The V end lost 3 bases, the J end lost 5 bases, and 13 bases lay between the germline ends. Germline assignment: CDR1 KGHSH and CDR2 LQKENI. This CDR3 comprises 15 residues. DNA for the CDR3: TGTGCCAGCTCACCCGGACAGACTCTAAATGAAAAACTGTTTTTT. The encoded protein is CASSPGQTLNEKLFF.